This T cell receptor beta chain was documented in a study of T cell clonality in common variable immunodeficiency. Produced via immunoSEQ multiplex PCR; TCRdb's table is partial and in-frame only. The sample includes some 38,000 clones, none of them occurring once. This clone has at least ten counts. The sequence runs out 3 residues before the end of the CDR3; the remainder is reconstructed from the germline J gene. V lost 0 bases to trimming and J lost 2 bases, with 7 bases between them. Germline CDR1 and CDR2: SGHTA and FQGNSA. The CDR3 spans 14 residues. The clonotype originates from a person between 18 and 70 years old in good health. The sample taken for sequencing was peripheral blood mononuclear cells. V usage is TRBV7-2 and J usage is TRBJ1-2; D is unresolved. CDR3 sequence reads: CASSLAAENYGYTF. The covered CDR3 bases are TGTGCCAGCAGCTTAGCCGCGGAGAACTATGGC.